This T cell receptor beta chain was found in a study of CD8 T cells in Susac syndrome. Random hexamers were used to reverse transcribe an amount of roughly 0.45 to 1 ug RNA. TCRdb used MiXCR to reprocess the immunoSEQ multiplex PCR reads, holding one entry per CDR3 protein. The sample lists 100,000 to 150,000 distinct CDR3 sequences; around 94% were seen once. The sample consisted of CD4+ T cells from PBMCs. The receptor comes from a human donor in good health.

The CDR3 spells CASSPQWSSYEQYF. CDR3 DNA sequence: TGTGCCAGCAGCCCCCAGTGGAGCTCCTACGAGCAGTACTTC. The J gene is TRBJ2-7, the V gene TRBV7-2; D unresolved. The CDR3 extends over 14 amino acids. Trimming left V 5 bases short and J 0 bases short, with 11 bases between. Germline CDR1 and CDR2: SGHTA and FQGNSA. The full variable domain, its missing parts supplied by reference TRBV7-2 and TRBJ2-7, is GAGVSQSPSNKVTEKGKDVELRCDPISGHTALYWYRQSLGQGLEFLIYFQGNSAPDKSGLPSDRFSAERTGGSVSTLTIQRTQQEDSAVYLCASSPQWSSYEQYFGPGTRLTVT.